This is a list of T cell receptor beta chains from one sample in a study of cytomegalovirus exposure and HLA in healthy donors. Assay used: immunoSEQ multiplex PCR; TCRdb lists only in-frame clones, some missing. The sample shows 100,000 to 150,000 clones, over 70% of them seen only once. Sequencing was carried out using PBMCs. The origin of the receptors is a middle-aged man in good health and CMV-seropositive. Each CDR3 is given with its conserved first and last residue. D genes are given only for firm matches. Clone size is given for some rows only: seen once, a few or many times, or a class if the clone is expanded.

d_call	v_call	clone_size	j_call	cdr3_nt	cdr3_aa
TRBD2	TRBV19	.	TRBJ2-6	TGTGCCAGCCTCGGGGGGGTCGCTGGGGCCAACGTCCTGACTTTC	CASLGGVAGANVLTF
TRBD1	TRBV9	.	TRBJ2-3	TGTGCCAGCAGCGTAGGAGGGGGCGACTACACAGATACGCAGTATTTT	CASSVGGGDYTDTQYF
.	TRBV27	.	TRBJ2-1	TGTGCCAGCAGTACCTACCTCTCGGTCTTTTACAATGAGCAGTTCTTC	CASSTYLSVFYNEQFF
TRBD2	TRBV11-2	few	TRBJ2-7	TGTGCCAGCACCCTCACATCGGGGGGTAGCGAGCAGTACTTC	CASTLTSGGSEQYF
.	TRBV30	.	TRBJ1-5	TGTGCCTGGAGTGTAGGGAGGTCCCAGCATTTT	CAWSVGRSQHF
.	TRBV4-1	.	TRBJ2-5	TGCGCCAGCAGCCAACTGTTTCGAGAGACCCAGTACTTC	CASSQLFRETQYF
TRBD1	TRBV5-6	.	TRBJ1-5	TGTGCCAGCAGCTTAGGCAGGGGGCAGGGTAAGCCCCAGCATTTT	CASSLGRGQGKPQHF
TRBD1	TRBV5-1	.	TRBJ1-4	TGCGCCAGCAGCCCGGGACAGGGGGCAAAGGTGAATGAAAAACTGTTTTTT	CASSPGQGAKVNEKLFF
TRBD1	TRBV19	.	TRBJ2-1	TGTGCCAGTAGCAGGGGGAGTAACAATGAGCAGTTCTTC	CASSRGSNNEQFF
.	TRBV7-2	.	TRBJ1-2	TGTGCCAGCAGCTTAGAGGGGCGGAGACTTTTAAACTATGGCTACACCTTC	CASSLEGRRLLNYGYTF